This T cell receptor beta chain was documented in a study of cytomegalovirus exposure and HLA in healthy donors (dated by TCRdb to 2016 to 2017). With regard to the full study: In an earlier analysis of approximately 500 of the donors, 250 to 300 Gb of sequence data and 120 million or so unique TCR beta sequences from about 190 million T cells were reported. An early release covering roughly 640 HLA-typed donors comprised 250 to 350 gigabases of sequencing data and about 90 million unique TCR sequences. The genetic ancestry cluster associated with self-reported Caucasian donors included around 76% of the approximately 410 genotyped donors. The study aimed to test whether cataloging public T cell receptors could reveal signatures of past pathogen exposure. Using immunosequencing, the study profiled T cell repertoires from 500 to 800 subjects and related those repertoires to cytomegalovirus serostatus. In addition to the first cohort of 666 subjects, a separate validation cohort of 120 different subjects was used. To predict cytomegalovirus infection status, the study combined high-throughput TCR immunosequencing, statistical association of individual TCRs with disease status, and machine learning. A later analysis re-examined previously published TCR beta repertoires from roughly 720 donors and added high-resolution HLA genotyping to investigate patterns of TCR occurrence. Rather than drawing on any new phenotypic data, the later analysis identified candidate immune exposures from TCR beta sequences and the way those sequences occurred across donors. An earlier analysis of around 580 of the donors used high-throughput TCR beta sequencing to judge whether each TCR beta V gene segment behaved as functional or pseudogenic. Donor age, sex, ethnicity and CMV serostatus were collected together with the repertoire data. A later genetic analysis used genome-wide SNP genotypes for about 65% of the roughly 700 donors, treating that subset as a discovery cohort. All discovery cohort repertoires had been generated using a single sequencing platform. HLA typing included class I and class II loci at four-digit resolution. The number of typed donors differed by locus: about 620-630 for A, B, C, DRB1 and DQB1; roughly 510 for DQA1; around 610 for DPA1; and about 470 for DPB1. A handful of DR-DQ haplotypes were handled as single units for association and clustering because linkage in the cohort was strong. On average, around 240,000 unique TCR beta nucleotide sequences were sequenced per donor among 398 genotyped donors of the cohort, with 15% to 20% of those sequences being non-productive.

General conclusions and limits of the study: Linkage disequilibrium might explain the correlated functional status among segregating V segments, but an unknown experimental factor could not be ruled out. According to a later analysis, most CMV-associated TCR beta chains appeared to be HLA-restricted, and the HLA associations seemed to be driven largely by CMV exposure. A total of fewer than 200 TCR beta chains were listed by the study as associated with cytomegalovirus. In a later genetic analysis, a missense DCLRE1C variant was associated with V-gene and J-gene trimming of TCR beta chains, and the association was replicated in an independent cohort. Compared with equally common non-associated chains, HLA-associated TCR beta chains in a later analysis were more clonally expanded and had lower generation probabilities. This cohort had only TCR beta chains sequenced, and the lack of alpha or paired-chain data limited which features could be detected. Some IMGT-functional V segments, including TRBV6-2 and TRBV6-3, could not be told apart with the 87-base-pair reads, so those segments were excluded. At a false discovery rate of 0.05, a later analysis linked 15,000 to 20,000 TCR beta sequences to specific HLA alleles. In a later genetic analysis, fewer N-insertions in productive TCRs were reported among donors in an Asian-associated ancestry cluster than the roughly 640-donor mean. The classifier was reported to diagnose cytomegalovirus status with high specificity and sensitivity in both the original and validation cohorts. Strong co-occurrence of HLA alleles, especially DR and DQ, made assigning TCR associations to individual alleles difficult. A further reported finding was that TCR beta sequences accurately predicted the HLA-A and HLA-B alleles for most subjects in the first cohort. In vitro tests confirmed that a few of the cytomegalovirus-associated TCR beta chains recognize cytomegalovirus antigens. Broadly in line with IMGT annotations, most TCR beta V segments showed up in productive rearrangements about 90% or about 30% of the time in an earlier analysis of approximately 640 of the donors. Most TCR sequences were observed very rarely across donors, whereas some public TCRs were present in many individuals. For the cohort, immune exposure information was limited to CMV serostatus. Because some donors lacked HLA typing at each locus, the association tests relied only on the typed subset. The presence/absence analyses assumed that sequencing depth was roughly uniform across donors, and that assumption may not be true. According to a later analysis, parvovirus B19, influenza, CMV and Epstein-Barr virus appeared linked to several top co-occurrence clusters. A cluster of highly shared sequence variants was judged likely to be a technical artifact of the sequencing pipeline. The authors suggested that the approach could potentially be extended to other disease states and immunological phenotypes. About 17 rarely observed V segments, including chromosome 9 orphons, were excluded from the earlier analysis of a few hundred of the donors because counts were too low. In a later analysis, TCR association rates were found to vary across HLA loci, with the most associated TCRs seen for DRB1 alleles and the fewest for HLA-C alleles.

The library was generated by the immunoSEQ multiplex PCR assay. For the multiplex PCR, a mixture combining 60 forward primers for TCR Vbeta segments and 13 reverse primers for TCR Jbeta segments was used. The CDR3 region of rearranged TCR beta genes was amplified from genomic DNA by a multiplex PCR assay. The Illumina HiSeq System was used to sequence the amplified TCR beta libraries as 87-base-pair reads. For the original study's pipeline: A later analysis counted about 80 million unique TCR beta chains across the 550 to 800 repertoires, and roughly 10 million of these chains were shared by at least two donors. Raw reads were error-corrected and collapsed into unique sequences with a nearest-neighbor algorithm that merged closely related sequences to remove PCR and sequencing errors. V, D and J gene segments were assigned by aligning CDR3 sequences to IMGT reference sequences. Each retained sequence needed at least a six-nucleotide match to both a V gene segment and a J gene segment. Rearrangements were classified as productive when the CDR3 lacked stop codons and remained in frame with V and J, and all other rearrangements were classified as non-productive. CDR3 was defined according to IMGT convention as the region running from the second conserved V-encoded cysteine to the conserved J-encoded phenylalanine. Sequences without an unambiguous match to a single V gene segment were excluded from the earlier analysis of approximately 560 of the donors. An earlier analysis of approximately 590 of the donors classified V segments as functional when productive rearrangements were above 56.7% and as segregating when the standard deviation between donors was above 5%. A statistical classification framework was built to diagnose cytomegalovirus status from the catalog of TCR beta chain sequences. In a later analysis, V and J genes were assigned by comparing TCR nucleotide sequences against IMGT/GENE-DB human TR gene sequences. Using the TCRdist pipeline, a later analysis assigned CDR3 sequences along with most-parsimonious VDJ recombination scenarios. In a later analysis, each TCR beta chain was defined by its CDR3 amino acid sequence together with its V-gene family, and reads without a unique V-gene family were excluded. In a later analysis, 450 to 600 highly shared, low-generation-probability nucleotide sequences were removed to address suspected cross-contamination and a sequencing artifact. In a later analysis, a clonal expansion index was calculated for each public chain from normalized within-repertoire ranks of inferred template counts. A later analysis computed generation probabilities with a VDJ recombination model fitted to out-of-frame rearrangements, and checked the results against IGoR. Hypergeometric tests were used in a later analysis to score TCR-TCR, TCR-HLA and TCR-CMV co-occurrence, with a repertoire-size bias correction applied to the TCR pairs. In a later analysis, false discovery rates were estimated by permuting HLA or CMV assignments 20 times. In a later analysis, co-occurring TCRs were grouped using DBSCAN, and TCRdist sequence similarity was added for clustering within HLA-allele-positive subsets. Repertoires with fewer than 30,000 or more than 120,000 public chains, plus five repertoires with anomalous nucleotide sharing, were excluded from co-occurrence clustering. Held by TCRdb, this immuneACCESS table contains in-frame sequences only and omits some clones. Under half of the omission traces to an unresolved V gene where checked; the cause of the rest is unknown. For V, J and clone size, that table is used; D and trimming come from the DNA. This sample is represented by some 97,000 clones; roughly 84% of them were singletons. The top ten constitute 1.2% of the sample.

The cohort comprised fewer than 750 healthy bone marrow donors. At the time of sampling, every cohort member was nominally healthy, though immune exposures that went unrecorded were likely present. The donor was CMV seronegative and belonged to the group of more than 300 seronegative cohort members. A peripheral blood sample was provided by each donor, and peripheral blood mononuclear cells were used for TCR beta sequencing. Genomic DNA extraction from the blood cell samples was performed with the Qiagen DNeasy Blood Extraction Kit. From cysteine to phenylalanine, the CDR3 is 14 amino acids long. The kept DNA is CDR3 alone, 42 bases in frame from the first base. V ends up 4 bases short and J 3 bases short, with an unmatched junction base count of 4. Taken from the germline V gene, the CDR1 and CDR2 loops are SGHRS and YFSETQ. Worth noting for this clone: Its antigen target is currently unknown. Base-call qualities are not available, and no considerably larger clone is one nucleotide away.

This clonotype was sampled from a woman aged 18-29 years in good health and CMV-seronegative. The sample consisted of PBMCs. This receptor chain uses TRBV5-1 and TRBJ2-7; 10 bases in the junction line up with TRBD1. DNA sequence: TGCGCCAGCAGCGATGGGGACAGGGGCTACGAGCAGTACTTC. Its coded protein is CASSDGDRGYEQYF.